The clone carrying this T cell receptor (beta chain) was observed a handful of times. Original processing methods: Counts of nucleated cells, estimated from reference gene primer amplification, were obtained. The data were produced by immunoSEQ multiplex PCR, yet TCRdb's version contains in-frame clones alone and is incomplete. V and J calls and clone size are those listed in that table; D and trimming were worked out from the DNA. The sample records fewer than 200,000 clones, roughly 85% being singletons. Germline V gives CDR1 MGHDK, CDR2 SYGVNS. The CDR3 is made up of 14 amino acids. V was cut by 7 bases and J by 0 bases, with 9 bases left in between. The data were taken from a study of blood T cell repertoires in COVID-19. Across the study: Sources were T cells, B-cell-depleted T cells, or PBMCs; the material itself was cDNA or gDNA.

The rearrangement joins TRBV25-1 to TRBJ1-4; tentatively, D is TRBD1 (6 bases). The sequenced sample consisted of peripheral blood. The sequence was obtained from a man in his 60s with active or convalescent COVID-19. The CDR3 region has the DNA TGTGCCAGCACCGACAGGACAACTAATGAAAAACTGTTTTTT. Translating gives CASTDRTTNEKLFF.